This T cell receptor (beta chain) stems from a study of OX40 agonist ivuxolimab in advanced cancers. Looking at the study overall: Patients were treated with ivuxolimab, an agonistic anti-OX40 (CD134) antibody. Dose-escalation subjects each had hepatocellular carcinoma, melanoma, renal cell or head and neck cancer.

Sequencing used immunoSEQ multiplex PCR; TCRdb keeps in-frame clones, though not all of them. This sample has some 76,000 clones, with over 70% found just once. CDR1 and CDR2 (germline): MNHEY, SVGAGI. V lost 0 bases, J lost 2 bases, and 3 bases stayed unmatched. The CDR3 is 15 amino acids. The chain joins TRBV6-5 to TRBJ2-7; 8 positions match TRBD1. The sequence derives from an adult with an advanced solid tumor such as melanoma, head and neck, liver or kidney cancer. Sequenced material: CD4+ or CD8+ T cells sorted from blood, taken in a trial of the OX40 agonist ivuxolimab. The DNA for the CDR3 is TGTGCCAGCAGTTACTCCTTGGACAGGGCCTACGAGCAGTACTTC. Protein: CASSYSLDRAYEQYF.